The clone carrying this T cell receptor beta chain has more than one count but fewer than ten. TCRdb fed the 5' RACE reads into MiXCR, producing one record per CDR3 protein. Of about 140,000 distinct CDR3 sequences listed, about 7.3% are singletons. This entry belongs to a study of CD8 T cells in ankylosing spondylitis. This CDR3 has 17 residues. The V segment lost 2 bases and the J segment 4 bases; nucleotides outside the gene matches: 2. The V gene's germline CDR1 is MNHEY and CDR2 SMNVEV (reference sequence). The chain carries TRBV27 and TRBJ2-2; TRBD2 matches at 15 bases. Sequenced material: blood, either unsorted or a sorted T cell fraction (not recorded which). The clonotype was recovered from a female donor with ankylosing spondylitis or in good health (not recorded which). CDR3 bases: TGTGCCAGCAGTTTAAGGACTAGCGGGGGGGCCACCGGGGAGCTGTTTTTT. Translated: CASSLRTSGGATGELFF.